These T cell receptor beta chains were read from a single sample in a study of T-cell memory formation after mild COVID-19. TCRdb used MiXCR to reprocess the 5' RACE reads, holding one entry per CDR3 protein. Altogether 150,000 to 200,000 distinct CDR3 sequences are present, less than 20% being singletons, with the ten largest covering roughly 4.3%. The sample taken for sequencing was PBMCs or a T cell subset sorted from them (not recorded which). The source of these receptors is a man between 18 and 35 years old who had mild COVID-19 (a few samples of this study predate the infection). Cell type and time point are not known. Both conserved end residues are part of each CDR3. A D gene is named only where the DNA matches it firmly. For some rows the clone size is stated as once, few or many, or as a class when expanded; others skip it.

D	V	J	size	DNA	CDR3
TRBD1	TRBV4-3	TRBJ1-2	.	TGCGCCAGCAGCCAGCTGGACAGGGAGGATGGCTATGGCTACACCTTC	CASSQLDREDGYGYTF
TRBD2	TRBV5-1	TRBJ2-3	.	TGCGCCAGCAGCTTGCAGACTAGCGGGGGCTCAGATACGCAGTATTTT	CASSLQTSGGSDTQYF
.	TRBV20-1	TRBJ1-1	few	TGCAGTGCTAGACCGTTACAGAACACTGAAGCTTTCTTT	CSARPLQNTEAFF
.	TRBV9	TRBJ1-1	few	TGTGCCAGCAGCGGAGCAGGCACTGAAGCTTTCTTT	CASSGAGTEAFF
.	TRBV5-6	TRBJ1-1	.	TGTGCCAGCAGCTTGAAAGGGATTGGTTACACTGAAGCTTTCTTT	CASSLKGIGYTEAFF
.	TRBV20-1	TRBJ1-6	few	TGCAGTGCTAGAGATTTTGGGGGGAACAATTCACCCCTCCACTTT	CSARDFGGNNSPLHF
.	TRBV7-2	TRBJ2-5	.	TGTGCCAGCAGCACTAATAGCGGCCGAGAGACCCAGTACTTC	CASSTNSGRETQYF
.	TRBV5-6	TRBJ1-1	few	TGTGCCAGCAGCTTGGTGGGAGGGGCGAACACTGAAGCTTTCTTT	CASSLVGGANTEAFF
.	TRBV7-2	TRBJ2-3	many	TGTGCCAGCAGCCTCGGGACTCCCCGCACAGATACGCAGTATTTT	CASSLGTPRTDTQYF
TRBD1	TRBV6-6	TRBJ2-7	.	TGTGCCAGCAGTGGGAACGACAGGGTTCTCGGTGAGCAGTACTTC	CASSGNDRVLGEQYF